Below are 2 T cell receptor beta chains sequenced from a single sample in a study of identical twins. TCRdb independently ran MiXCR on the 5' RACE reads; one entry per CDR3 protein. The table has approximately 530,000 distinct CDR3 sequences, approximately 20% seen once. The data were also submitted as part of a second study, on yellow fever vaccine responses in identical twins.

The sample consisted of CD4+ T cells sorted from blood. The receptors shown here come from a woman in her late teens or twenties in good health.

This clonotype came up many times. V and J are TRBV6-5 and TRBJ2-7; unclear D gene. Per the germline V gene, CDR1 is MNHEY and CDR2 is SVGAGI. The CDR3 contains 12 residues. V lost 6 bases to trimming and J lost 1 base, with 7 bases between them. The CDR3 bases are TGTGCCAGCAGGGACCTTTCCTACGAGCAGTACTTC. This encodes CASRDLSYEQYF.

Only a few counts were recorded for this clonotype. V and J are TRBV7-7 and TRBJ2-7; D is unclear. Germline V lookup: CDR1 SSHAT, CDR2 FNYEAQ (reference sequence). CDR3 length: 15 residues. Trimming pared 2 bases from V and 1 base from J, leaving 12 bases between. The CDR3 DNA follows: TGTGCCAGCAGCTTATTGAGCTCGGAGTCCTACGAGCAGTACTTC. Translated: CASSLLSSESYEQYF.